This T cell receptor beta chain is from a study of T cell clonality in common variable immunodeficiency. The CDR3 sequence is 15 residues long. V shed 7 bases and J 8 bases; nucleotides not matched to a gene: 13. Some clones are missing from TCRdb's copy, which holds only in-frame ones; the method was immunoSEQ multiplex PCR. The data show almost 20,000 clones, none appearing only once, with more than 2.5% held by the ten largest. This clone was seen repeatedly, ten times or more. The antigen is undetermined. The CDR3 goes on 3 residues after the read ends, and that part is filled in from the germline J gene. Study observations and caveats: Reportedly, TCR beta sequences from common variable immunodeficiency showed fewer deletions and N-nucleotide insertions.

The specimen was peripheral blood mononuclear cells. The receptor was derived from a human donor with common variable immunodeficiency. The J gene is TRBJ1-3, the V gene TRBV23-1; TRBD1 matches 8 bases. TRBV23-1 is treated as an ORF (open reading frame) with a function not yet certain. The CDR3 DNA, read in part, is TGCGCCAGCACCAATCTGACAGGGGAATGGTACACC. Translated: CASTNLTGEWYT. In full, the CDR3 is CASTNLTGEWYTIYF.